These 23 T cell receptor beta chains came from one sample sequenced in a study of OX40 agonist ivuxolimab in advanced cancers. Profiling relied on immunoSEQ multiplex PCR, and the TCRdb table lists in-frame clones only, not all of them. The repertoire holds tens of thousands of clones, with over 65% as singletons. The source was CD4+ or CD8+ T cells sorted from blood, collected in a trial of the OX40 agonist ivuxolimab. Source of these receptors: an adult with an advanced solid tumor such as melanoma, head and neck, liver or kidney cancer.

This rearrangement joins TRBV19 to TRBJ2-1, with D possibly being TRBD1 (6 bases). V was trimmed by 7 bases and J by 0 bases, leaving 13 bases between them. Germline CDR1 and CDR2: LNHDA and SQIVND (reference sequence). This CDR3 spans 15 amino acids. The CDR3 is CASTRGGTSYNEQFF. Written as DNA, the CDR3 is TGTGCCAGTACCAGGGGCGGCACCTCCTACAATGAGCAGTTCTTC.

This clone was observed a single time. This chain links TRBV6-1 with TRBJ1-1; D uncertain. Germline V lookup: CDR1 MNHNS, CDR2 SASEGT. The CDR3 sequence is 14 residues long. V was pared by 2 bases and J by 0 bases, with 7 bases between. The CDR3 sequence is CASSENLVNTEAFF. In nucleotides, the CDR3 is TGTGCCAGCAGTGAAAATCTCGTGAACACTGAAGCTTTCTTT.

The chain links TRBV6-1 to TRBJ1-2, with TRBD1 matching 8 bases. The J segment lost 9 bases and the V segment lost 3 bases, leaving 12 bases of the junction unmatched. Germline CDR1 MNHNS, CDR2 SASEGT. This CDR3 has 15 amino acids. DNA for the CDR3: TGTGCCAGCAGTGATGAGGCAGGGGGCGACATACGCTACACCTTC. This gives the protein CASSDEAGGDIRYTF.

The rearrangement joins TRBV19 to TRBJ2-7, with D perhaps matching TRBD1 (6 bases). From germline, CDR1 is LNHDA and CDR2 SQIVND (reference sequence). Trimming pared 6 bases from V and 3 bases from J, leaving 18 bases between. The CDR3 covers 15 residues. The CDR3 here is CASSRATGLGYEQYF. The CDR3 region has the DNA TGTGCCAGTAGCCGGGCTACAGGGTTAGGCTACGAGCAGTACTTC.

The chain has TRBV29-1 and TRBJ2-2, with 11 bases identical to TRBD1. The CDR3 runs 15 residues. J gave up 7 bases and V 7 bases, and 11 bases lay outside the gene matches. Germline CDR1 and CDR2: SQVTM and ANQGSEA. The CDR3 reads CSGQNRTGGFGELFF. The CDR3 bases are TGCAGCGGGCAAAATCGGACAGGGGGCTTCGGGGAGCTGTTTTTT.

The rearrangement uses TRBV5-6 and TRBJ1-2, with D possibly matching TRBD1 (6 bases). The V gene's germline CDR1 is SGHDT and CDR2 YYEEEE. The CDR3 has 16 amino acids. Trimming shortened V by 9 bases and J by 4 bases, and 25 bases separated the two germline ends. CDR3 bases: TGTGCCACGTCCCCGGGGGCCCTAAGGGCATCCTATGGCTACACCTTC. As protein: CATSPGALRASYGYTF.

The CDR3 reads CASRQAFGELFF. CDR3 nucleotides: TGTGCCAGCAGGCAGGCGTTCGGGGAGCTGTTTTTT. This chain joins TRBV6-1 and TRBJ2-2, with no clear D. Germline CDR1 and CDR2: MNHNS and SASEGT. This CDR3 spans 12 amino acids. Trimming removed 6 bases from V and 7 bases from J, with 9 bases in between.

This rearrangement joins TRBV6-5 to TRBJ2-6; 7 bases are shared with TRBD1. Germline lookup yields CDR1 MNHEY and CDR2 SVGAGI. Trimming cost V 0 bases and J 2 bases; bases outside gene matches: 1. The CDR3 is 16 amino acids. The CDR3 DNA sequence: TGTGCCAGCAGTTACTCGACAGGGACTGGGGCCAACGTCCTGACTTTC. Protein product: CASSYSTGTGANVLTF.

The CDR3 spells CASSYLGTKGTEAFF. The CDR3 DNA sequence: TGTGCCAGCAGTTACTTAGGGACAAAGGGGACTGAAGCTTTCTTT. The gene calls are TRBV6-6 and TRBJ1-1; tentatively, D is TRBD1 (6 bases). V was trimmed by 1 base and J by 5 bases, leaving 14 bases between them. The length of the CDR3 is 15 residues. The germline gives CDR1 MNHNY, CDR2 SVGAGI (reference sequence).

V is TRBV9 and J is TRBJ1-2, with TRBD1 as a possible D gene (5 bases). This CDR3 contains 13 residues. Germline loops: CDR1 SGDLS, CDR2 YYNGEE. V gave up 0 bases and J gave up 4 bases, with 7 bases separating them. The CDR3 loop reads CASSVEGTYGYTF. Written as DNA, the CDR3 is TGTGCCAGCAGCGTAGAGGGGACCTATGGCTACACCTTC.

The rearrangement links TRBV11-2 to TRBJ1-2; D is ambiguous. Per the germline V gene, CDR1 is SGHAT and CDR2 is FQNNGV. This CDR3 is built from 14 residues. Deletions cut 2 bases from V and 7 bases from J, with 14 bases between. CDR3 sequence: CASSLFQSSGGYTF. The CDR3 nucleotides are TGTGCCAGCAGCTTATTCCAGTCTTCTGGTGGCTACACCTTC. The variable domain in full, with the rest retrieved from reference TRBV11-2 and TRBJ1-2, is EAGVAQSPRYKIIEKRQSVAFWCNPISGHATLYWYQQILGQGPKLLIQFQNNGVVDDSQLPKDRFSAERLKGVDSTLKIQPAKLEDSAVYLCASSLFQSSGGYTFGSGTRLTVV.

The CDR3 loop reads CASSPRLAGRETQYF. In DNA form, the CDR3 reads TGTGCCAGCAGCCCCCGACTAGCGGGAAGAGAGACCCAGTACTTC. The chain joins TRBV9 to TRBJ2-5; TRBD2 matches at 11 bases. There are 15 residues in the CDR3. V shed 4 bases and J 4 bases; nucleotides not matched to a gene: 6. Germline V gene data show CDR1 as SGDLS and CDR2 as YYNGEE.

The rearrangement uses TRBV28 and TRBJ2-7; 10 bases align to TRBD1. This CDR3 has 15 residues. The germline CDR1 and CDR2 sequences are MDHEN and SYDVKM. V gave up 10 bases and J gave up 0 bases; unmatched junction bases: 9. CDR3 in amino acids: CATIPGQGSSYEQYF. The DNA of the CDR3 is TGTGCCACCATACCGGGACAGGGGAGCTCCTACGAGCAGTACTTC.

The J gene is TRBJ1-2, the V gene TRBV7-2; D is unclear. Germline V gene lookup returns CDR1 SGHTA and CDR2 FQGNSA. The CDR3 totals 11 residues. Trimming took off 5 bases at V and 1 base at J, with 2 bases between the two ends. CDR3: CASSRNYGYTF. The CDR3 DNA reads TGTGCCAGCAGCCGTAACTATGGCTACACCTTC.

This chain joins TRBV30 and TRBJ2-7; D perhaps matches TRBD2 (5 bases). Per germline, CDR1 GTSNPN and CDR2 SVGIG (reference sequence). V lost 6 bases to trimming and J lost 0 bases, with 12 bases between them. This CDR3 comprises 13 residues. The CDR3 nucleotides read TGTGCCTGCCTCCGGGGAAGCTCCTACGAGCAGTACTTC. Encoded protein: CACLRGSSYEQYF.

J is TRBJ1-3 and V is TRBV5-1; 10 bases align to TRBD1. CDR1 is SGHRS, CDR2 YFSETQ, per germline. The V gene end was trimmed by 4 bases and the J gene end by 3 bases; junction bases not matched to a gene: 10. This CDR3 is built from 17 residues. DNA of the CDR3: TGCGCCAGCAGCCCAGGACAGGGGGTCTTTTATGGAAACACCATATATTTT. Amino acid sequence: CASSPGQGVFYGNTIYF.

In its sample, this clone was seen a few times. This chain's CDR3 is CASSLAGAGQETQYF. For the CDR3, the DNA is TGTGCCAGCAGTCTAGCGGGAGCCGGGCAAGAGACCCAGTACTTC. The rearrangement joins TRBV2 to TRBJ2-5, with 10 bases aligning to TRBD2. Germline V gene lookup returns CDR1 SNHLY and CDR2 FYNNEI. The CDR3 has 15 amino acids. Trimming removed 5 bases from V and 2 bases from J; junction bases left unmatched: 5.

The chain carries TRBV6-5 and TRBJ1-4; tentatively, D is TRBD1 (5 bases). This CDR3 is 14 amino acids long. Germline CDR1 is MNHEY and CDR2 is SVGAGI. The ends were cut back, 4 bases at V and 4 bases at J, with 10 bases in the middle. The CDR3 DNA is TGTGCCAGCAGTTGGGACGGCCATAATGAAAAACTGTTTTTT. This encodes CASSWDGHNEKLFF.

This chain connects TRBV20-1 to TRBJ2-7; D gene unclear. With 3 bases removed from V and 5 bases from J, the gap between germline ends came to 5 bases. This CDR3 has 10 residues. Germline CDR1 is DFQATT and CDR2 is SNEGSKA (reference sequence). The CDR3 sequence is CSARINEQYF. The CDR3 nucleotides read TGCAGTGCTAGGATCAACGAGCAGTACTTC.

The chain recombines TRBV7-2 with TRBJ1-1; 8 positions agree with TRBD1. The trim removed 5 bases at V and 5 bases at J, leaving 7 bases unmatched. CDR1 is SGHTA, CDR2 FQGNSA, per germline. The CDR3 totals 14 residues. CDR3 sequence (DNA): TGTGCCAGCAGCCGGACAGGGCGGAAAACTGAAGCTTTCTTT. Its protein is CASSRTGRKTEAFF.

The rearrangement links TRBV19 to TRBJ2-2; a possible D gene is TRBD2 (6 bases). The CDR3 has 17 residues. Germline CDR1 is LNHDA and CDR2 is SQIVND (reference sequence). Trimming took 4 bases from V and 4 from J, leaving 19 bases between them. The CDR3 region has the DNA TGTGCCAGTAGTAGGGAGACTAGGCTTAGGAGCACCGGGGAGCTGTTTTTT. Translation: CASSRETRLRSTGELFF.

This sequence joins TRBV7-2 and TRBJ1-2; 9 nucleotides line up with TRBD1. Germline V gene sequence: CDR1 SGHTA, CDR2 FQGNSA. V shed 5 bases and J 7 bases; nucleotides not matched to a gene: 5. CDR3 length: 13 residues. CDR3 DNA sequence: TGTGCCAGCAGCCCGGGACAGGGTCTTGGCTACACCTTC. It yields the protein CASSPGQGLGYTF.

The rearrangement joins TRBV5-1 to TRBJ1-3; 9 nucleotides match TRBD1. CDR3 length: 13 amino acids. V lost 4 bases and J lost 8; bases outside the gene matches: 4. Per the germline V gene, CDR1 is SGHRS and CDR2 is YFSETQ. The CDR3 DNA reads as TGCGCCAGCAGCCCGGGACAGGGCCACACCATATATTTT. This sequence encodes CASSPGQGHTIYF.